This is a list of T cell receptor beta chains from one sample in a study of T cell responses to AZD1222 COVID-19 vaccine. Some clones are missing from TCRdb's copy, which holds only in-frame ones; the method was immunoSEQ multiplex PCR. Of over 150,000 clones listed, about nine tenths are singletons. Material: peripheral blood, obtained on day 0 of AZD1222 vaccination. All receptors derive from an adult in good health. Both conserved end residues are trimmed from each CDR3. Rows may omit the clone size; those that give it use once, few, many or a size class.

TRBJ2-1	12	-	TRBV5-1	ASTNGGGINEQF
TRBJ2-2	13	-	TRBV20-1	SASGGGARTGELF
TRBJ1-1	11	-	TRBV11-2	ASSRTGDTEAF
TRBJ1-3	12	-	TRBV9	ASSGETPGNTIY
TRBJ1-4	13	once	TRBV11-2	ASSLDWSGAEKLF
TRBJ1-5	13	-	TRBV7-2	ASSSRDRDNQPQH
TRBJ1-5	14	-	TRBV7-2	ASSAGRRGRNQPQH
TRBJ1-2	9	-	TRBV5-4	ASSFGGGYT
TRBJ1-2	12	-	TRBV7-2	ASSFSGGPHGYT
TRBJ1-2	11	-	TRBV3-1/TRBV3-2	ASSQATNADYT
TRBJ1-1	9	-	TRBV20-1	SARGTGTAF
TRBJ1-5	14	-	TRBV4-3	ASSQDSQGGDQPQH
TRBJ2-1	13	-	TRBV19	ASDPGGGSYNEQF
TRBJ2-2	14	-	TRBV14	ASSRAVGVNTGELF
TRBJ2-7	10	-	TRBV12-3/TRBV12-4	ASSLFYYEQY
TRBJ1-5	11	-	TRBV10-1	GPRQGLYQPQH
TRBJ1-2	13	-	TRBV3-1/TRBV3-2	ASSHDGQARYGYT
TRBJ2-7	13	-	TRBV21-1	ASNRGEGRLYEQY
TRBJ2-7	14	-	TRBV27	ASSSLRGRSSYEQY
TRBJ2-3	13	once	TRBV30	AWSLSSGVTDTQY
TRBJ1-2	11	few	TRBV7-9	ASSFDGSGGYT
TRBJ2-2	14	-	TRBV5-6	ASSPLLAAGPGELF
TRBJ2-3	13	-	TRBV2	ASSDPRAFTDTQY
TRBJ1-4	12	few	TRBV15	ATSTDGLGEKLF
TRBJ1-5	12	-	TRBV7-2	ASSLSGWHQPQH
TRBJ2-7	15	-	TRBV6-2/TRBV6-3	ASSYRTGTGKTYEQY
TRBJ1-2	11	-	TRBV30	AWSVLGARGYT
TRBJ1-1	11	-	TRBV6-5	ASNRDRGAEAF
TRBJ1-2	11	-	TRBV5-3	ARSMGTYYGYT
TRBJ2-7	10	-	TRBV19	ASSMLGYEQY
TRBJ2-7	11	-	TRBV2	ASSYREGYEQY
TRBJ2-2	14	-	TRBV9	ASSVGGSGGAGELF
TRBJ2-7	11	-	TRBV9	ASSGPGFYEQY
TRBJ1-1	12	-	TRBV14	ASSPQARGTEAF
TRBJ1-2	13	-	TRBV5-4	ASSLGGPASYGYT
TRBJ2-5	14	-	TRBV7-2	ASSSTGSGGAETQY
TRBJ1-1	12	-	TRBV28	ASSYPGRPSEAF
TRBJ1-5	13	-	TRBV10-3	AIGEATNGNQPQH
TRBJ1-1	11	-	TRBV3-1/TRBV3-2	ASSRTVNTEAF
TRBJ2-2	12	-	TRBV29-1	SVEAGGHTGELF
TRBJ1-4	17	-	TRBV21-1	ASSKGSKGVLATNEKLF
TRBJ1-3	11	once	TRBV29-1	SVVQRLGNTIY
TRBJ1-1	12	-	TRBV6-5	ASSYSHLSVMAF
TRBJ2-7	13	-	TRBV6-1	ASSDAGVRSYEQY
TRBJ1-2	14	-	TRBV7-3	ASSPTLLGQEYGYT
TRBJ1-3	15	-	TRBV3-1/TRBV3-2	ASSQEGPSTGKDTIY
TRBJ1-6	13	-	TRBV27	ASSIGTGDNSPLH
TRBJ2-1	9	-	TRBV29-1	SWTSFNEQF